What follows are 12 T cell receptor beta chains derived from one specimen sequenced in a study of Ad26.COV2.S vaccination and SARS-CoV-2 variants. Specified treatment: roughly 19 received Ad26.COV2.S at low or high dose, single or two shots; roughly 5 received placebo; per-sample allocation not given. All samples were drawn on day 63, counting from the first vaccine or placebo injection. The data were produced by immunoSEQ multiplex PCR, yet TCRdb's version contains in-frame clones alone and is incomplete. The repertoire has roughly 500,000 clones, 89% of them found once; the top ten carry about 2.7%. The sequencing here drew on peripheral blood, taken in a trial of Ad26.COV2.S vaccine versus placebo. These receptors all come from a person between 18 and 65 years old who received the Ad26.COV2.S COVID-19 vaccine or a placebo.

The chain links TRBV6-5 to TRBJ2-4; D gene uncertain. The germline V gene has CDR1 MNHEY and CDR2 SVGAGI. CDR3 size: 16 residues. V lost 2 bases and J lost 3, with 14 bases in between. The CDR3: CASSYPHLGGKNIQYF. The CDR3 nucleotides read TGTGCCAGCAGTTACCCCCACTTAGGCGGCAAAAACATTCAGTACTTC.

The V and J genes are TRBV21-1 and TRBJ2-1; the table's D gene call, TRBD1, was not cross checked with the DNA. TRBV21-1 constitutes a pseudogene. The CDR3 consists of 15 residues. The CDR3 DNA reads TGTGCCAGCAGCAACTTAGACAGGGGCTACAATGAGCAGTTCTTC. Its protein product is CASSNLDRGYNEQFF.

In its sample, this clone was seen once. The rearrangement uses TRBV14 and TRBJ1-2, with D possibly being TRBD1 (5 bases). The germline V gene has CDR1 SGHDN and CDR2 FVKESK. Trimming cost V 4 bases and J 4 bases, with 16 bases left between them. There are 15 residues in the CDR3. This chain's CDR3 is CASSPLTTGGYGYTF. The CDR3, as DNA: TGTGCCAGCAGCCCCCTAACGACCGGGGGCTATGGCTACACCTTC. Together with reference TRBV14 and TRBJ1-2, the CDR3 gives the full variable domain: EAGVTQFPSHSVIEKGQTVTLRCDPISGHDNLYWYRRVMGKEIKFLLHFVKESKQDESGMPNNRFLAERTGGTYSTLKVQPAELEDSGVYFCASSPLTTGGYGYTFGSGTRLTVV.

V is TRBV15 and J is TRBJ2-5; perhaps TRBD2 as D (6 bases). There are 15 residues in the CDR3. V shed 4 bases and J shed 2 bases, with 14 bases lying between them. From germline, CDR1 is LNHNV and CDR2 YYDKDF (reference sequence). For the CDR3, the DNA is TGTGCCACCAGCACTCTCCGGGGAGGTCAAGAGACCCAGTACTTC. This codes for CATSTLRGGQETQYF.

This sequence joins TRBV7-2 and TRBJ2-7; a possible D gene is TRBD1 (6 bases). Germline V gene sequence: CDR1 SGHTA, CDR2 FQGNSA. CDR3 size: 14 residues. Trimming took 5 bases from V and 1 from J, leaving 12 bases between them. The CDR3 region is CASSPQGRSYEQYV. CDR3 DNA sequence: TGTGCCAGCAGCCCACAGGGACGGTCCTACGAGCAGTACGTC.

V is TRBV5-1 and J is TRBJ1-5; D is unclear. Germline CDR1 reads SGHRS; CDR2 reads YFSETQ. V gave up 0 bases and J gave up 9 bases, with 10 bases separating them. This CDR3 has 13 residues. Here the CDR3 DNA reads TGCGCCAGCAGCTTGGAAGGCCTCCGGCCCCAGCATTTT. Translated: CASSLEGLRPQHF.

In DNA, the CDR3 is TGTGCCAGCAGCCCCTGGGACAGGGGCTCCTACGAGCAGTACTTC. Amino acids: CASSPWDRGSYEQYF. The chain recombines TRBV3-1 (or the pseudogene TRBV3-2) with TRBJ2-7, with 10 bases that match TRBD1. The V and J ends lost 4 bases and 0 bases, in that order; junction bases with no gene match: 3. The CDR3 totals 15 residues. The germline gives CDR1 LGHDT, CDR2 YNNKEL (reference sequence).

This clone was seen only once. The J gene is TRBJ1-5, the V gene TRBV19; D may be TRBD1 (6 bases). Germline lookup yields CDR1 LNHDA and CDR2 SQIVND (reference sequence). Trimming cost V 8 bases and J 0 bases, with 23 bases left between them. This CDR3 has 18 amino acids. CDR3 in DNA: TGTGCCAGTTCGACACCTCGGGGGGCGACCTATAGCAATCAGCCCCAGCATTTT. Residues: CASSTPRGATYSNQPQHF.

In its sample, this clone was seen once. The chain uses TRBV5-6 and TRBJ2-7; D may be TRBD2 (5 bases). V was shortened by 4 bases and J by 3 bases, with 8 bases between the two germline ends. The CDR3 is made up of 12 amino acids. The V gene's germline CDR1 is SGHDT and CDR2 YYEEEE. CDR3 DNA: TGTGCCAGCAGCCTTCGGGGCTACGAGCAGTACGTC. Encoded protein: CASSLRGYEQYV.

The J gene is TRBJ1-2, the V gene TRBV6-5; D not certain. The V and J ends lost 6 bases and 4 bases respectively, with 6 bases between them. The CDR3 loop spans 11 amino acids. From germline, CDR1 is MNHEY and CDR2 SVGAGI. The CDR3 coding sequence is TGTGCCAGCAGACAGAGCTATGGCTACACCTTC. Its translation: CASRQSYGYTF.

The CDR3 sequence: CASTERGLNTEAFF. The CDR3 DNA reads as TGTGCCAGCACCGAGCGCGGACTGAACACTGAAGCTTTCTTT. The chain uses TRBV2 and TRBJ1-1; no definite D call. In germline, CDR1 is SNHLY, CDR2 FYNNEI. With 7 bases removed from V and 0 bases from J, the gap between germline ends came to 12 bases. This CDR3 region has 14 residues.

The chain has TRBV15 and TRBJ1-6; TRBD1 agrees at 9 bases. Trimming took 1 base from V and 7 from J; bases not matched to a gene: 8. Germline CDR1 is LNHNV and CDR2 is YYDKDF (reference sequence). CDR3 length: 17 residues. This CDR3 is CATSRVKIGTGNSPLHF. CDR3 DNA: TGTGCCACCAGCAGAGTAAAAATTGGGACAGGGAATTCACCCCTCCACTTT.